This entry concerns a single T cell receptor beta chain. V gave up 3 bases and J gave up 8 bases, with 14 bases separating them. The germline V gene encodes CDR1 LNHNV and CDR2 YYDKDF (reference sequence). There are 14 residues in the CDR3. These data are taken from a study of blood T cell repertoires in COVID-19. Here immunoSEQ multiplex PCR was the method, and the copy in TCRdb shows in-frame clones only, minus some. Of more than 55,000 clones in the sample, around 88% were seen once. This clonotype was sampled from an older woman with acute or convalescent COVID-19. The V and J genes are TRBV15 and TRBJ2-1; weak D call: TRBD1 (7 bases). The specimen was peripheral blood. CDR3 in amino acids: CATSSRARGDEQFF. For the CDR3, the DNA is TGTGCCACCAGCAGTAGGGCCAGGGGGGATGAGCAGTTCTTC.